This passage covers 20 T cell receptor beta chains from one sample sequenced in a study of blood T cell repertoires in COVID-19. Sequencing used immunoSEQ multiplex PCR; TCRdb keeps in-frame clones, though not all of them. This table holds about 180,000 clones, roughly nine tenths found once. Sequenced input: peripheral blood. The receptors were sampled from a woman aged 25 to 39 with active or convalescent COVID-19.

J is TRBJ1-1 and V is TRBV9, with TRBD1 matching over 9 bases. The germline CDR1 and CDR2 sequences are SGDLS and YYNGEE. J gave up 0 bases and V 6 bases, and 6 bases lay outside the gene matches. The CDR3 consists of 15 residues. The CDR3 bases are TGTGCCAGCAACAAAGGACAGGGGATGAACACTGAAGCTTTCTTT. Translating it yields CASNKGQGMNTEAFF.

V is TRBV5-6 and J is TRBJ2-3; perhaps TRBD1 as D (5 bases). The V and J ends lost 1 base and 2 bases respectively, with 14 bases between them. The CDR3 extends over 16 amino acids. Germline V gene lookup returns CDR1 SGHDT and CDR2 YYEEEE. The DNA of the CDR3 is TGTGCCAGCAGCTTGAGGGCAGGGTCGTACACAGATACGCAGTATTTT. It is translated as CASSLRAGSYTDTQYF.

The chain uses TRBV5-4 and TRBJ1-2; TRBD1 is a possible D gene (5 bases). The V end lost 0 bases, the J end lost 2 bases, and 5 bases lay between the germline ends. The CDR3 covers 13 residues. Looked up from germline, CDR1 is SGHNT and CDR2 is YYREEE (reference sequence). CDR3 in DNA: TGTGCCAGCAGCTTGGACAGGAACTATGGCTACACCTTC. Translated, it gives CASSLDRNYGYTF.

The chain combines TRBV3-1 (or the pseudogene TRBV3-2) with TRBJ1-6; no clear D gene. This CDR3 has 14 residues. The germline gives CDR1 LGHDT, CDR2 YNNKEL (reference sequence). With 6 bases removed from V and 8 bases from J, the gap between germline ends came to 14 bases. In DNA, the CDR3 is TGTGCCAGCAGGTCTTTGGACTGGGATTCACCCCTCCACTTT. This encodes CASRSLDWDSPLHF.

The V call is TRBV7-6, the J call TRBJ1-4; TRBD1 is a possible D gene (5 bases). Deletions cut 7 bases from V and 8 bases from J, with 20 bases between. This CDR3 contains 15 residues. Germline loops: CDR1 SGHVS, CDR2 FNYEAQ. CDR3 bases: TGTGCCAGCAATAAAAACGGAGGGGTTGGGGAAAAACTGTTTTTT. Its translation: CASNKNGGVGEKLFF. Using reference TRBV7-6 and TRBJ1-4 for the parts outside the CDR3, the full variable domain is GAGVSQSPRYKVTKRGQDVALRCDPISGHVSLYWYRQALGQGPEFLTYFNYEAQQDKSGLPNDRFSAERPEGSISTLTIQRTEQRDSAMYRCASNKNGGVGEKLFFGSGTQLSVL.

The rearrangement links TRBV30 to TRBJ1-5; 7 bases match TRBD1. The CDR3 covers 13 residues. V lost 3 bases, J lost 4 bases, and 3 bases stayed unmatched. The germline V gene encodes CDR1 GTSNPN and CDR2 SVGIG (reference sequence). DNA for the CDR3: TGTGCCTGGAGCCGGGACAGAAATCAGCCCCAGCATTTT. Its protein is CAWSRDRNQPQHF.

The chain recombines TRBV28 with TRBJ2-1, with 11 positions matching TRBD2. CDR1 is MDHEN and CDR2 is SYDVKM in the germline V gene. The V and J ends lost 2 bases and 1 base, in that order; junction bases with no gene match: 4. CDR3 length: 17 amino acids. The chain's CDR3 is CASSLIRTSGSYNEQFF. The CDR3 bases are TGTGCCAGCAGTTTAATAAGGACTAGCGGGTCCTACAATGAGCAGTTCTTC.

V is TRBV7-9 and J is TRBJ1-1, with D possibly being TRBD1 (5 bases). The CDR3 is 15 residues long. V was pared by 0 bases and J by 2 bases, with 10 bases between. In germline, CDR1 is SEHNR, CDR2 FQNEAQ (reference sequence). The CDR3 protein is CASSLATGGNTEAFF. CDR3 nucleotide sequence: TGTGCCAGCAGCTTAGCCACCGGGGGTAACACTGAAGCTTTCTTT.

The gene calls are TRBV28 and TRBJ2-3; TRBD2 matches at 7 bases. This CDR3 spans 17 amino acids. CDR1 is MDHEN, CDR2 SYDVKM, per germline. The V and J ends lost 3 bases and 0 bases, in that order; junction bases with no gene match: 9. CDR3 coding DNA: TGTGCCAGCAGTTTCTGGGCTCGAGCGGGAAGCACAGATACGCAGTATTTT. This gives the protein CASSFWARAGSTDTQYF.

This clone was detected only once. The DNA for the CDR3 is TGTGCCAGCAGCTTGAGTCGGGGTTTGACTGAAGCTTTCTTT. Protein sequence: CASSLSRGLTEAFF. The rearrangement joins TRBV5-6 to TRBJ1-1; D call uncertain. The CDR3 loop spans 14 amino acids. The V and J ends lost 1 base and 5 bases respectively, with 12 bases between them. The germline CDR1 and CDR2 sequences are SGHDT and YYEEEE.

The genes are TRBV9 and TRBJ1-1; 7 bases match TRBD1. J was trimmed by 1 base and V by 2 bases; bases with no gene match: 8. This CDR3 comprises 16 residues. Germline lookup yields CDR1 SGDLS and CDR2 YYNGEE. CDR3 DNA: TGTGCCAGCAGCGTCGGGACAGCGCTTGGGAACACTGAAGCTTTCTTT. It yields the protein CASSVGTALGNTEAFF.

The chain recombines TRBV7-2 with TRBJ1-2; 7 bases align to TRBD1. The ends lost 6 bases at V and 7 bases at J; junction bases unmatched: 11. The germline gives CDR1 SGHTA, CDR2 FQGNSA. The CDR3 totals 14 residues. The CDR3 coding sequence is TGTGCCAGCAGAGTAGAAGGGACAGAGGGTGGCTACACCTTC. This gives the protein CASRVEGTEGGYTF.

The rearrangement links TRBV27 to TRBJ2-1; D is possibly TRBD2 (5 bases). Germline loops: CDR1 MNHEY, CDR2 SMNVEV (reference sequence). The CDR3 length is 15 residues. Trimming removed 10 bases from V and 3 bases from J, with 19 bases in between. DNA of the CDR3: TGTGCCACACGATTTAGCGTGTTCGGCTACAATGAGCAGTTCTTC. Residues: CATRFSVFGYNEQFF.

The chain is built from TRBV9 and TRBJ1-1, with D hard to call. The CDR3 extends over 16 amino acids. Trimming took off 3 bases at V and 2 bases at J, with 17 bases between the two ends. The V gene's germline CDR1 is SGDLS and CDR2 YYNGEE. The CDR3 loop reads CASSERPLGSNTEAFF. The CDR3 DNA follows: TGTGCCAGCAGCGAGCGCCCGCTGGGGAGCAACACTGAAGCTTTCTTT.

The J gene is TRBJ1-1, the V gene TRBV6-5, with D uncertain. This CDR3 is built from 14 residues. The germline gives CDR1 MNHEY, CDR2 SVGAGI. Trimming removed 6 bases from V and 4 bases from J, with 15 bases in between. The CDR3, as DNA: TGTGCCAGCAGAGCTACGACTAGGACCACTGAAGCTTTCTTT. Amino acid sequence: CASRATTRTTEAFF.

J is TRBJ2-1 and V is TRBV28; 7 bases map to TRBD1. The V and J ends lost 7 bases and 0 bases, in that order; junction bases with no gene match: 3. The CDR3 length is 14 residues. The germline V gene encodes CDR1 MDHEN and CDR2 SYDVKM. CDR3 protein: CASKGGISYNEQFF. DNA of the CDR3: TGTGCCAGCAAAGGGGGCATCTCCTACAATGAGCAGTTCTTC.

This clone has just one count. This sequence joins TRBV28 and TRBJ2-1; TRBD2 is a possible D gene (5 bases). Trimming cost V 6 bases and J 7 bases, with 19 bases left between them. Germline CDR1 and CDR2: MDHEN and SYDVKM. CDR3 length: 15 residues. The CDR3 is CASSSAEGVENEQFF. CDR3 nucleotides: TGTGCCAGCAGCTCCGCTGAGGGAGTTGAGAATGAGCAGTTCTTC. Based on the CDR3 plus reference TRBV28 and TRBJ2-1, the full variable domain is DVKVTQSSRYLVKRTGEKVFLECVQDMDHENMFWYRQDPGLGLRLIYFSYDVKMKEKGDIPEGYSVSREKKERFSLILESASTNQTSMYLCASSSAEGVENEQFFGPGTRLTVL.

The chain uses TRBV7-8 and TRBJ1-5; D is possibly TRBD1 (5 bases). CDR1 SGHVS and CDR2 FQNEAQ come from the germline V gene. The CDR3 totals 14 residues. V lost 5 bases and J 5 bases, leaving 13 bases between the germline ends. DNA of the CDR3: TGTGCCAGCAGCCCCGGGGGGTTTGATCAGCCCCAGCATTTT. Its translation is CASSPGGFDQPQHF.

This clone was picked up one time. The rearrangement uses TRBV3-1 (or the pseudogene TRBV3-2) and TRBJ2-5, with 15 bases lining up with TRBD2. The CDR3 runs 16 residues. The trim removed 3 bases at V and 1 base at J, leaving 0 bases unmatched. Looked up from germline, CDR1 is LGHDT and CDR2 is YNNKEL (reference sequence). CDR3 nucleotide sequence: TGTGCCAGCAGCCAGGGACTAGCGGGGGGCCAAGAGACCCAGTACTTC. Translation gives CASSQGLAGGQETQYF.

J is TRBJ2-5 and V is TRBV15, with 7 positions matching TRBD1. J gave up 2 bases and V 3 bases, and 15 bases lay outside the gene matches. Germline lookup yields CDR1 LNHNV and CDR2 YYDKDF (reference sequence). The CDR3 length is 18 residues. The CDR3 DNA reads TGTGCCACCAGCAGGGAAGGGCTAGGGGGCCCTTTACAAGAGACCCAGTACTTC. Translation: CATSREGLGGPLQETQYF.